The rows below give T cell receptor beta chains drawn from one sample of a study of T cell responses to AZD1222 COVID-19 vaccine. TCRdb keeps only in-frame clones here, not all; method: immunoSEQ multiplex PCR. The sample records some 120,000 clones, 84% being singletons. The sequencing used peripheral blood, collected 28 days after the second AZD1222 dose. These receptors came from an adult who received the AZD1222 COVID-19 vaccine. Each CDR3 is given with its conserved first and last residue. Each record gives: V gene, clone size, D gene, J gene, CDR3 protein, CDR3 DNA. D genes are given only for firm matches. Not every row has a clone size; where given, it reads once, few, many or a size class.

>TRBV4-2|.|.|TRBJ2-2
CASSPTGDGELFF
TGTGCCAGCAGCCCGACAGGAGACGGGGAGCTGTTTTTT
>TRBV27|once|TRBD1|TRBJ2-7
CASSLLGTGVGYEQYF
TGTGCCAGCAGTTTGCTAGGGACAGGCGTGGGATACGAGCAGTACTTC
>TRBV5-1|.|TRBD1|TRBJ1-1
CASSRTGGGTEAFF
TGCGCCAGCAGCCGTACAGGGGGCGGCACTGAAGCTTTCTTT
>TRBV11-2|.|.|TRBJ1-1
CASSQTTGSADGAFF
TGTGCCAGCAGCCAGACGACAGGTTCGGCGGACGGAGCTTTCTTT
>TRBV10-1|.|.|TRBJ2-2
CASSESRSGNTGELFF
TGCGCCAGCAGTGAGTCGAGGTCAGGGAATACCGGGGAGCTGTTTTTT
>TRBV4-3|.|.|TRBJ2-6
CASSQLHRADSGANVLTF
TGCGCCAGCAGCCAATTGCACAGGGCGGACTCTGGGGCCAACGTCCTGACTTTC
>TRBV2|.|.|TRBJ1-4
CASRLFATNEKLFF
TGTGCCAGCAGACTCTTTGCAACTAATGAAAAACTGTTTTTT
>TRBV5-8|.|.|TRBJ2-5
CASSLGQDHQETQYF
TGTGCCAGCAGCTTGGGACAGGATCATCAAGAGACCCAGTACTTC
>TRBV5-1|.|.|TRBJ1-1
CASSIGQSNTEAFF
TGCGCCAGCAGCATAGGACAGTCGAACACTGAAGCTTTCTTT
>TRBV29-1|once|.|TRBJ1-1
CSVASGQTEAFF
TGCAGCGTTGCCTCAGGGCAGACTGAAGCTTTCTTT
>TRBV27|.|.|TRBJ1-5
CASRQVPGQPQHF
TGTGCCAGCAGACAGGTCCCGGGTCAGCCCCAGCATTTT
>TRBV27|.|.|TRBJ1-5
CASSLTRENQPQHF
TGTGCCAGCAGTTTAACCAGGGAAAATCAGCCCCAGCATTTT
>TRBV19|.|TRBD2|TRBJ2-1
CASSIASGAYNEQFF
TGTGCCAGTAGTATAGCTAGCGGGGCATACAATGAGCAGTTCTTC
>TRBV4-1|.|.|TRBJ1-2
CASSPAHTNYGYTF
TGCGCCAGCAGCCCAGCCCACACCAACTATGGCTACACCTTC
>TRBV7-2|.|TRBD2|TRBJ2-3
CASSRLAGGDSTDTQYF
TGTGCCAGCAGTCGACTAGCGGGGGGCGATAGCACAGATACGCAGTATTTT
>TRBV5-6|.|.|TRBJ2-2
CASSRWSGELFF
TGTGCCAGCAGCCGATGGTCCGGGGAGCTGTTTTTT
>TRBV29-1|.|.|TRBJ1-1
CSVQTSRMNTEAFF
TGCAGCGTGCAGACAAGCAGAATGAACACTGAAGCTTTCTTT
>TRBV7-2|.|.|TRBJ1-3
CASSPAGRGSGNTIYF
TGTGCCAGCAGCCCAGCCGGACGGGGCTCTGGAAACACCATATATTTT
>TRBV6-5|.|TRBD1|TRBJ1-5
CASRRGQGSQPQHF
TGTGCCAGCAGACGCGGACAGGGAAGTCAGCCCCAGCATTTT
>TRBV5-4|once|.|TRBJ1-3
CASSLALTGHSGNTIYF
TGTGCCAGCAGCTTGGCCTTGACGGGGCACTCTGGAAACACCATATATTTT
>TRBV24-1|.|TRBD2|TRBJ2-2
CATSVAGLAGGPDTGELFF
TGTGCCACCAGTGTCGCCGGACTAGCGGGGGGGCCCGACACCGGGGAGCTGTTTTTT
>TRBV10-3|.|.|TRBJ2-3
CASTATQDTQYF
TGTGCCTCGACAGCGACTCAAGATACGCAGTATTTT
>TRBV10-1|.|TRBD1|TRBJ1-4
CASSTGTGNEKLFF
TGCGCCAGCAGCACCGGGACAGGGAACGAAAAACTGTTTTTT
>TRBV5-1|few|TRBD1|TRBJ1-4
CASTLSGGGNEKLFF
TGCGCCAGCACCTTATCAGGGGGCGGTAATGAAAAACTGTTTTTT
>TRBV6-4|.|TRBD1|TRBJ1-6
CARPLDRVRDSPLHF
TGTGCCAGACCCCTAGACAGGGTTCGGGATTCACCCCTCCACTTT
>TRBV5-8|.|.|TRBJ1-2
CASSQMGLYNYGYTF
TGTGCCAGCAGCCAAATGGGTCTGTATAACTATGGCTACACCTTC
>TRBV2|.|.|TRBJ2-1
CASTKGTPIYNEQFF
TGTGCCAGCACTAAAGGGACCCCCATTTACAATGAGCAGTTCTTC
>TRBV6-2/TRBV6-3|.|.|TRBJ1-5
CASSLRDQPQHF
TGTGCCAGCAGTCTTCGGGATCAGCCCCAGCATTTT
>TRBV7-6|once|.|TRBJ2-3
CASSPAGRTDTQYF
TGTGCCAGCAGCCCGGCGGGACGCACAGATACGCAGTATTTT
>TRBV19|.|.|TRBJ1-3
CASSEDRSGNTIYF
TGTGCCAGTAGCGAAGACCGCTCTGGAAACACCATATATTTT
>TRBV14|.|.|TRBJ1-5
CASSQGGFNQPQHF
TGTGCCAGCAGCCAAGGTGGGTTCAATCAGCCCCAGCATTTT
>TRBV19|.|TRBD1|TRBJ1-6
CASSGTAGTGGSPLHF
TGTGCCAGTAGTGGAACGGCCGGGACAGGGGGTTCACCCCTCCACTTT
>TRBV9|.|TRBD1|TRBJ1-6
CASSFGQGDSPLHF
TGTGCCAGCAGTTTCGGACAGGGCGATTCACCCCTCCACTTT
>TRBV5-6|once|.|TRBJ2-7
CASSTPRAPYEQYF
TGTGCCAGCAGCACACCTAGGGCCCCCTACGAGCAGTACTTC
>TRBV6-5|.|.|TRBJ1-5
CASSYSGSGVWPQHF
TGTGCCAGCAGTTACTCGGGGAGCGGGGTGTGGCCCCAGCATTTT
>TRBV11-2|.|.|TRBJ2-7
CASSLGAYEQYF
TGTGCCAGCAGCTTGGGCGCCTACGAGCAGTACTTC
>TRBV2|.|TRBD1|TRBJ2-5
CAARVVRDRVRGETQYF
TGTGCCGCTCGAGTTGTCCGGGACAGGGTCCGGGGAGAGACCCAGTACTTC
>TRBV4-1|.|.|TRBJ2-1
CASSQDYGQRNDEQFF
TGCGCCAGCAGCCAAGATTACGGACAGAGGAACGATGAGCAGTTCTTC
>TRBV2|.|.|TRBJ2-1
CASNPRSVGYNEQFF
TGTGCCAGCAACCCGAGGTCGGTGGGGTACAATGAGCAGTTCTTC